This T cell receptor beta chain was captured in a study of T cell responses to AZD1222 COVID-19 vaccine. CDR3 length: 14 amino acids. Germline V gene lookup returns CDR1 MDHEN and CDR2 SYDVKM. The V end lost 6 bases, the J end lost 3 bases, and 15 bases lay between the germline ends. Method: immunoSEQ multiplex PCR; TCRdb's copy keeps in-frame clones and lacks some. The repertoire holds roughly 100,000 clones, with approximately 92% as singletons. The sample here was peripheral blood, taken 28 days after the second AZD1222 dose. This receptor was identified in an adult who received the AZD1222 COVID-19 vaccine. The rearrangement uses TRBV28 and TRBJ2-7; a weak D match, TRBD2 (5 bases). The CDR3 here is CASRARGALYEQYF. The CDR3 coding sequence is TGTGCCAGCAGAGCCCGGGGAGCCCTCTACGAGCAGTACTTC.